Below, one TCR beta chain is given with its context. The antigen it recognizes is unknown. One base away there is no much larger clone; base qualities are not given. In the germline V gene (reference sequence), CDR1 corresponds to LNHDA and CDR2 to SQIVND. The CDR3 goes from the cysteine to the phenylalanine over 17 residues. Just the 51-base CDR3 DNA is kept, in frame starting at base 1. Compared with germline, V lacks 2 bases and J lacks 0 bases; bases without a gene match: 7. Collaborating institutions collected whole blood in K2EDTA tubes following their own protocols. For TCRbeta analysis, collaborators shipped samples in one of three forms: frozen whole blood, isolated PBMCs, or DNA extracted from either of those sample types. This sample was included in a study of blood T cell repertoires in COVID-19 (dated by TCRdb to between 2020 and 2021). With regard to the full study: Samples covering the acute and convalescent phases of COVID-19 were provided by collaborators in the United States, Italy and Spain. The material from the prospective study consisted of cDNA or gDNA derived from T cells, B-cell-depleted T cells, or PBMCs. Subjects who had been exposed to COVID-19, were actively infected with it, or had recovered from it provided the deeply sampled blood TCRbeta repertoires that made up the dataset. The repertoires were released in a freely available public database meant as a resource for research on the immune response to SARS-CoV-2. Samples came from the ongoing ImmuneRACE study (first 160 participants) plus 1,254 subjects from 6 global collaborators. A de-identified subject ID, COVID-19 status, age in years and sex were almost always included in the sample metadata. Where available, HLA class I and class II types were obtained from metadata supplied by the sample provider rather than from assay-based typing.

TCRbeta CDR3 regions were amplified from genomic DNA by means of the immunoSEQ Assay, a bias-controlled multiplex PCR. Concerning the study's data processing: The number of nucleated cells in each sample was estimated by amplification of reference gene primers within the assay. Sequence reads were collapsed and filtered to measure the absolute abundance of every unique TCRbeta CDR3 rearrangement. For each sample, productive Simpson clonality was calculated by taking the square root of Simpson's diversity index across productive rearrangements. TCRdb limited this immuneACCESS table to in-frame rearrangements with V and J called. A share of clones is missing; checked studies link under half to unresolved V genes, and the rest is unexplained. The D gene and trimming were derived from the DNA, and the V and J assignments and clone size from that table. The sample table records about 200,000 clones; around 83% of these occur just once. The ten top clones hold 4% to 5% of the sample.

Study-wide conclusions, independent of this receptor: The quantity of clinical and demographic metadata differed by source and by participant and was supplied without curation.

This clonotype originated in a woman aged 80 or older with acute or convalescent COVID-19. Sequenced material: peripheral blood. The V gene is TRBV19 and the J gene is TRBJ2-1, with TRBD2 identical over 7 junction bases. This receptor has the CDR3 CASSIYPRGSSYNEQFF. At the DNA level, the sequence is TGTGCCAGTAGTATATACCCCCGCGGGAGCTCCTACAATGAGCAGTTCTTC.